This T cell receptor beta chain was sequenced during a study of T cells after yellow fever vaccination. Study-level results: Contamination of FACS-sorted repertoires by abundant clonotypes from the bulk population could occur. In post-booster samples, most primary-vaccination clones reappeared (96% CD4, approximately 91% CD8).

The authors made TCR cDNA by 5'RACE template switching, adding a universal primer site and UMIs. TCRdb re-called the 5' RACE reads through MiXCR, storing one row per CDR3 protein. The data show some 300,000 distinct CDR3 sequences, around 8.6% seen once. There are a few counts of this clonotype. Its antigen remains unknown. The sample consisted of CD4+ T cells sorted from PBMCs, taken 5 days after the yellow fever booster vaccination. The receptor was derived from a man between 18 and 29 years old who received the YFV17D yellow fever vaccine.

The CDR3 bases are TGCGCCAGCAGCCAACCGGACAGGGGGGGCAATCAGCCCCAGCATTTT. It is translated as CASSQPDRGGNQPQHF. The chain joins TRBV4-1 to TRBJ1-5; 10 bases match TRBD1. V was clipped by 2 bases and J by 2 bases; unmatched bases: 3. CDR1 is MGHRA and CDR2 is YSYEKL in the germline V gene. This CDR3 contains 16 residues.